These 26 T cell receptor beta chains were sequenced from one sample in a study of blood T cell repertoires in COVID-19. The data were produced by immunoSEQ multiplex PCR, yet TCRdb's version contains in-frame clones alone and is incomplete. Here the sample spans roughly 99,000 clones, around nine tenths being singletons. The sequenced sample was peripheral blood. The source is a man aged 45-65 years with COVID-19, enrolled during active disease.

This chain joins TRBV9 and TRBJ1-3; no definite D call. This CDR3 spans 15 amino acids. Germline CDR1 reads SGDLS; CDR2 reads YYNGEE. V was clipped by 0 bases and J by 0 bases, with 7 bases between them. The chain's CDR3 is CASSVGAGSGNTIYF. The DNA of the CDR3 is TGTGCCAGCAGCGTAGGGGCAGGCTCTGGAAACACCATATATTTT. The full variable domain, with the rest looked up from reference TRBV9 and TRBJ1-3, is DSGVTQTPKHLITATGQRVTLRCSPRSGDLSVYWYQQSLDQGLQFLIQYYNGEERAKGNILERFSAQQFPDLHSELNLSSLELGDSALYFCASSVGAGSGNTIYFGEGSWLTVV.

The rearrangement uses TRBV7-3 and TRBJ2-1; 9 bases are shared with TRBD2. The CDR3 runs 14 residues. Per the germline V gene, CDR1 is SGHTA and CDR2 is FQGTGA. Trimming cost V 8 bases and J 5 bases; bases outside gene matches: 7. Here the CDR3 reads CASARAGGNNEQFF. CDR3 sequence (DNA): TGTGCCAGCGCTCGGGCGGGGGGGAACAATGAGCAGTTCTTC.

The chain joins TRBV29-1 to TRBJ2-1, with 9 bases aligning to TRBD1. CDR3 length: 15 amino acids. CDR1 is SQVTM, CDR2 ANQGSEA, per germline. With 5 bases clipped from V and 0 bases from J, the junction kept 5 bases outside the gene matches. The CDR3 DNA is TGCAGCGTTCACGGGACAGGGAGCTCCTACAATGAGCAGTTCTTC. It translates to CSVHGTGSSYNEQFF.

The CDR3 DNA reads as TGCAGCGTTGGACAGCTTAACTACGAGCAGTACTTC. It yields the protein CSVGQLNYEQYF. The V call is TRBV29-1, the J call TRBJ2-7, with a weak D call TRBD1 (5 bases). V lost 4 bases and J 3 bases, leaving 10 bases between the germline ends. Germline V CDR1 and CDR2: SQVTM, ANQGSEA. This CDR3 contains 12 residues.

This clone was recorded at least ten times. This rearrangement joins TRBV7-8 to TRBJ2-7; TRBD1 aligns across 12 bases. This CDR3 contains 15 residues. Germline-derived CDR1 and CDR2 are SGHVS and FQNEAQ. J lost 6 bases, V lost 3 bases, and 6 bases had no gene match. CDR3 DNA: TGTGCCAGCAGCTTCCGGGACAGGGGGCTCGGCGAGCAGTACTTC. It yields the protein CASSFRDRGLGEQYF. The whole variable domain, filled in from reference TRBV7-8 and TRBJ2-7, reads GAGVSQSPRYKVAKRGQDVALRCDPISGHVSLFWYQQALGQGPEFLTYFQNEAQLDKSGLPSDRFFAERPEGSVSTLKIQRTQQEDSAVYLCASSFRDRGLGEQYFGPGTRLTVT.

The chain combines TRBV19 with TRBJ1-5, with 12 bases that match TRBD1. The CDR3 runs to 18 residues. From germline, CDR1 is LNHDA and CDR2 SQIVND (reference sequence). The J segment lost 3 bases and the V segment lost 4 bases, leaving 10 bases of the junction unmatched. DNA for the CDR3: TGTGCCAGTAGTAGTCTGGGGACAGGGGGCGACCCCAATCAGCCCCAGCATTTT. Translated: CASSSLGTGGDPNQPQHF.

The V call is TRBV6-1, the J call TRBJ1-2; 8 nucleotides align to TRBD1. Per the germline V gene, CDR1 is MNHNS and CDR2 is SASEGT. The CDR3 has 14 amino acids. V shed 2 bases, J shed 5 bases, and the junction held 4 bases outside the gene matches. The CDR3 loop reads CASSERRGPYGYTF. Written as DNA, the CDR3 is TGTGCCAGCAGTGAACGCAGGGGGCCGTATGGCTACACCTTC.

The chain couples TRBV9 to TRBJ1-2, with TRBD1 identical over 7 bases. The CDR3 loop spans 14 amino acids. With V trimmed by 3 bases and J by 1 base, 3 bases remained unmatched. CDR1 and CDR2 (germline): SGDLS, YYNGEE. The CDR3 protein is CASSDGTVNYGYTF. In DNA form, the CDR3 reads TGTGCCAGCAGCGACGGGACAGTTAACTATGGCTACACCTTC.

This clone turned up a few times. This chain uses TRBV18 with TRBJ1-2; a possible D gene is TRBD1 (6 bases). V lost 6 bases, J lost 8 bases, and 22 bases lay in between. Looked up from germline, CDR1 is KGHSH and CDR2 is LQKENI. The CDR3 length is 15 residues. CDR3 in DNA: TGTGCCAGCTCCCCCACGCCACAGGGAGAAGAGGGCTACACCTTC. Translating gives CASSPTPQGEEGYTF.

CDR3: CASTEDWPSGNTIYF. The CDR3 coding sequence is TGTGCCAGCACGGAGGACTGGCCCTCTGGAAACACCATATATTTT. The chain couples TRBV2 to TRBJ1-3; unclear D gene. CDR1 SNHLY and CDR2 FYNNEI come from the germline V gene. The CDR3 has 15 amino acids. Trimming shortened V by 7 bases and J by 0 bases, and 13 bases separated the two germline ends.

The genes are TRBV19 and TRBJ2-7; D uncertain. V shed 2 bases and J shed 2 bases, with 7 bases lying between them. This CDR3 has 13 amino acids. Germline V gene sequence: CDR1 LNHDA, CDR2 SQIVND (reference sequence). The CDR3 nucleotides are TGTGCCAGTAGTATAACGACAACCTACGAGCAGTACTTC. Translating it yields CASSITTTYEQYF.

CDR3 loop: CASSLTSGGINIQYF. The CDR3, as DNA: TGCGCCAGCAGCTTAACTAGCGGGGGGATCAACATTCAGTACTTC. The chain employs TRBV5-1 and TRBJ2-4; 12 bases agree with TRBD2. The CDR3 has 15 amino acids. From germline, CDR1 is SGHRS and CDR2 YFSETQ. V shed 2 bases and J 7 bases; nucleotides not matched to a gene: 4.

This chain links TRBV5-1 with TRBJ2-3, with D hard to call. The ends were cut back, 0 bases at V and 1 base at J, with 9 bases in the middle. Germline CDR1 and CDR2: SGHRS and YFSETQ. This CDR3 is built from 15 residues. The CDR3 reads CASSLGHVGTDTQYF. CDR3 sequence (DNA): TGCGCCAGCAGCTTGGGGCATGTGGGCACAGATACGCAGTATTTT.

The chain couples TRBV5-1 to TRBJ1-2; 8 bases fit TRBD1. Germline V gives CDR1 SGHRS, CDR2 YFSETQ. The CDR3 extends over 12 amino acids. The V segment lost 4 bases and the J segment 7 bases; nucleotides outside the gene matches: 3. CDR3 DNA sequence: TGCGCCAGCAGCATCGACAGGGGTGGCTACACCTTC. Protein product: CASSIDRGGYTF.

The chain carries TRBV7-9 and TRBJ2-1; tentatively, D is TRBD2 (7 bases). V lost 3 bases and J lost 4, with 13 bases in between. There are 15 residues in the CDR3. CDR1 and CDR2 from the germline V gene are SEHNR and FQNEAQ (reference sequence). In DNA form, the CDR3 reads TGTGCCAGCAGCTTGAGGGGAGGGGGGTACAATGAGCAGTTCTTC. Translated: CASSLRGGGYNEQFF.

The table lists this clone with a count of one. CDR3 in DNA: TGTGCCATCAGTGGCGGGGTTTCGGATCAGCCCCAGCATTTT. It yields the protein CAISGGVSDQPQHF. This chain joins TRBV10-3 and TRBJ1-5; D call uncertain. The V and J ends lost 4 bases and 5 bases respectively, with 12 bases between them. The CDR3 is 14 amino acids. Germline V gives CDR1 ENHRY, CDR2 SYGVKD.

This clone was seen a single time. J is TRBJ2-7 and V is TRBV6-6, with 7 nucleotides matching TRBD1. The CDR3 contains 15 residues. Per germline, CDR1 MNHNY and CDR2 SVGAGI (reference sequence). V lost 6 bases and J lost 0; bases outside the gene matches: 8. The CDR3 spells CASRLGQDSSYEQYF. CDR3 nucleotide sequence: TGTGCCAGCAGGTTAGGACAGGACAGCTCCTACGAGCAGTACTTC.

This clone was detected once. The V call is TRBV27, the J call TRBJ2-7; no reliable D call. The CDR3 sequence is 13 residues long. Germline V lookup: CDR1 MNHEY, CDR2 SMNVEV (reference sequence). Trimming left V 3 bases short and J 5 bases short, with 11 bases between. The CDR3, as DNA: TGTGCCAGCAGTTTCGTCCATGACAACGAGCAGTACTTC. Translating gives CASSFVHDNEQYF.

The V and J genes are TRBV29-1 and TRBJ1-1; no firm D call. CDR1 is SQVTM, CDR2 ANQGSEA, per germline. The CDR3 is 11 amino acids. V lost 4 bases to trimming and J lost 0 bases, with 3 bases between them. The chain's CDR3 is CSVVMNTEAFF. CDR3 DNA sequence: TGCAGCGTTGTAATGAACACTGAAGCTTTCTTT.

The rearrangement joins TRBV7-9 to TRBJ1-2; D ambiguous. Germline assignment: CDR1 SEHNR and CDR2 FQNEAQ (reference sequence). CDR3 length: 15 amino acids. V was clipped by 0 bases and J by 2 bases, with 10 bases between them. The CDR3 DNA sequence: TGTGCCAGCAGCTTAGCTCCGTCGGGGAACTATGGCTACACCTTC. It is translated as CASSLAPSGNYGYTF.

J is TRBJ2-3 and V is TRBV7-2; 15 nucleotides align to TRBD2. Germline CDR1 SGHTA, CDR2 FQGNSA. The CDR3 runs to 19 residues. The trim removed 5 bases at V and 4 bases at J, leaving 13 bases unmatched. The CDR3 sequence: CASSILPGLAGGISDTQYF. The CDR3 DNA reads TGTGCCAGCAGCATCCTCCCGGGACTAGCGGGGGGAATATCAGATACGCAGTATTTT.

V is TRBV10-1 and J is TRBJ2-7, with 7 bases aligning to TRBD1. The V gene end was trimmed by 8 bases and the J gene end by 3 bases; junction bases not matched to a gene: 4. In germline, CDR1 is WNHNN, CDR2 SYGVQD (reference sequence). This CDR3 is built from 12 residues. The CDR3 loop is CASPQGVYEQYF. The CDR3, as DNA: TGCGCCAGCCCTCAGGGGGTCTACGAGCAGTACTTC.

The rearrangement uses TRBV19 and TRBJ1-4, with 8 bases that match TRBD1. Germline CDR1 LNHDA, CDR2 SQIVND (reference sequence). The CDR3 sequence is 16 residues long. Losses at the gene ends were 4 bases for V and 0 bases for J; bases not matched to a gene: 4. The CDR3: CASSTQGAATNEKLFF. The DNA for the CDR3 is TGTGCCAGTAGTACCCAGGGGGCCGCAACTAATGAAAAACTGTTTTTT.

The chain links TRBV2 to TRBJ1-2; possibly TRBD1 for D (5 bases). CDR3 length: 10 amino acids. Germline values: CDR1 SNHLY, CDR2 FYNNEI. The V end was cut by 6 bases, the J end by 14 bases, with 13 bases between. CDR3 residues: CASSLGVGTF. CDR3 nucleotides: TGTGCCAGCAGCCTAGGGGTGGGAACCTTC. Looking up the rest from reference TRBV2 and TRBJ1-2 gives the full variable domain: EPEVTQTPSHQVTQMGQEVILRCVPISNHLYFYWYRQILGQKVEFLVSFYNNEISEKSEIFDDQFSVERPDGSNFTLKIRSTKLEDSAMYFCASSLGVGTFGSGTRLTVV.

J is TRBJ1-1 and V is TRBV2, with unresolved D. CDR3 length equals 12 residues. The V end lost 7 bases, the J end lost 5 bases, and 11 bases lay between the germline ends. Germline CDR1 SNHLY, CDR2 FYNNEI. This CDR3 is CASKYSITEAFF. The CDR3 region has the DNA TGTGCCAGCAAATACTCTATAACTGAAGCTTTCTTT. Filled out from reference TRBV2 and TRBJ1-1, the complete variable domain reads EPEVTQTPSHQVTQMGQEVILRCVPISNHLYFYWYRQILGQKVEFLVSFYNNEISEKSEIFDDQFSVERPDGSNFTLKIRSTKLEDSAMYFCASKYSITEAFFGQGTRLTVV.

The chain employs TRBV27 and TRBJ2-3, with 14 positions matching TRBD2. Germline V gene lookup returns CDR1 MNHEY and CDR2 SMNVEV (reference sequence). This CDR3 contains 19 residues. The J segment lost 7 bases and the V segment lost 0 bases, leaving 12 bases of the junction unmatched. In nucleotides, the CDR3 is TGTGCCAGCAGTTTATCGGGACTAGCGGGGGCCCAGGCGGGGAATACGCAGTATTTT. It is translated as CASSLSGLAGAQAGNTQYF.